This T cell receptor beta chain stems from a study of T cell clonality in common variable immunodeficiency. This CDR3 is 14 amino acids long. J lost 2 bases, V lost 2 bases, and 2 bases had no gene match. Germline V gene lookup returns CDR1 SEHNR and CDR2 FQNEAQ (reference sequence). Using immunoSEQ multiplex PCR, the repertoire was profiled, and TCRdb retains in-frame clones only, with some absent. The sample counts approximately 21,000 clones, none seen once; the ten largest own approximately 2.6%. A few counts support this clone. Antigen specificity is unknown. The sequenced fragment ends 3 residues before the CDR3 boundary, so the rest is inferred from the germline J gene. The study, taken as a whole, reports: In common variable immunodeficiency, TCR beta chains reportedly carried fewer deletions and N-nucleotide insertions. The cause of increased CVID clonality remains unclear without subpopulation sequencing.

Blood came from CVID subjects not ill and not taking immunomodulatory or immunosuppressive medication. The chain uses TRBV7-9 and TRBJ2-7; 8 nucleotides line up with TRBD1. Material: peripheral blood mononuclear cells. This TCR was recovered from a human donor with common variable immunodeficiency. CDR3 protein: CASSLRDRPYEQYF. CDR3 DNA (partial): TGTGCCAGCAGCTTAAGGGACAGGCCCTACGAG.